The rows below give T cell receptor beta chains drawn from one sample of a study of cytomegalovirus exposure and HLA in healthy donors. Method: immunoSEQ multiplex PCR; TCRdb's copy keeps in-frame clones and lacks some. The table records 65,000 to 75,000 clones, 65% to 70% of them present only once. Sample: PBMCs. Receptor source: a woman in her 30s in good health and CMV-seronegative. Both conserved end residues are trimmed from each CDR3. D genes are given only for firm matches. Clone size appears in some rows only: once, few, many, or a class for an expanded clone.

D,V,size,J,CDR3
TRBD1,TRBV18,.,TRBJ1-4,ASSPSGQGGNEKLF
.,TRBV5-1,.,TRBJ1-5,ASSYFSRGNSNQPQH
.,TRBV30,.,TRBJ1-1,AWSVEGPRAF
.,TRBV2,.,TRBJ2-7,ASSFTGFYEQY
TRBD1,TRBV11-3,.,TRBJ2-5,ASSSPDRAETQY
TRBD2,TRBV29-1,.,TRBJ2-1,SVEFSAGDTMGGEQF
.,TRBV19,once,TRBJ1-6,ASSIGNSPLH
TRBD2,TRBV5-4,.,TRBJ2-1,ASSRLAGGPFNEQF
TRBD1,TRBV6-6,.,TRBJ2-7,ASSRDREAYEQY
TRBD1,TRBV7-9,few,TRBJ1-1,ASSSLTGLEAF
.,TRBV19,.,TRBJ1-3,ASSIGQGNGNTIY
.,TRBV10-3,.,TRBJ1-2,AITDDRSVRNGYT
TRBD2,TRBV25-1,once,TRBJ2-3,ASSLIAGEVDTQY
TRBD2,TRBV4-3,few,TRBJ2-2,ASSHTTSDNTGELF
.,TRBV5-1,few,TRBJ1-6,ASSLESGVESPLH
TRBD2,TRBV15,few,TRBJ2-3,ATSRDGTSGPDTQY
.,TRBV15,.,TRBJ1-6,ATGRDRSNSPLH
.,TRBV7-9,.,TRBJ2-5,ASSRTHWEGGVRETQY
.,TRBV5-8,.,TRBJ2-7,ASSRTGRYEQY
TRBD2,TRBV7-2,.,TRBJ2-7,ASSLTSGGLFEQY
.,TRBV6-5,.,TRBJ1-6,ASSLTSSYNSPLH
.,TRBV6-1,.,TRBJ2-7,ASGLAYEQY
.,TRBV18,.,TRBJ1-3,ASSPDSGNTIY
TRBD1,TRBV11-3,.,TRBJ1-2,ASSRTGGKGGYT
.,TRBV2,few,TRBJ2-7,ASSDGGGPEQY
TRBD2,TRBV7-2,.,TRBJ2-7,ASSRRSSGGPYEQY
.,TRBV10-3,.,TRBJ2-7,AIWDTSYEQY
TRBD1,TRBV7-9,few,TRBJ1-1,ASSLGQGDTEAF
.,TRBV13,.,TRBJ1-1,ASGVGITEAF
.,TRBV5-4,.,TRBJ2-5,ASSRGTEETQY
TRBD2,TRBV7-9,.,TRBJ2-5,ASSSSGGGETQY
.,TRBV7-7,.,TRBJ2-5,ASSSERKEAQY
.,TRBV28,.,TRBJ1-2,ASSLVEQGSGYT
TRBD1,TRBV2,.,TRBJ1-2,ASSDGDRGLYGYT
.,TRBV5-4,.,TRBJ2-3,ASSFDTSTDTQY
TRBD1,TRBV15,.,TRBJ2-1,ATSSIPGTGDFYNEQF
.,TRBV27,.,TRBJ2-5,ASSLSRPRGETQY
.,TRBV7-2,.,TRBJ2-3,ASSSRRVRRGDTDTQY
.,TRBV6-1,few,TRBJ2-7,ASASGIPYEQY
.,TRBV11-2,.,TRBJ2-5,ASSLQQQETQY
TRBD1,TRBV5-8,.,TRBJ1-2,ASSLVVTGGSYGYT
.,TRBV11-1,.,TRBJ2-1,ASTEGRGSYNEQF
.,TRBV10-3,.,TRBJ2-1,AISASRGNEQF
.,TRBV6-6,.,TRBJ1-3,ASKQFFSGNTIY
.,TRBV11-3,.,TRBJ2-5,ASSLRGGETQY
TRBD1,TRBV29-1,few,TRBJ2-3,SVEQTGGDTQY
.,TRBV20-1,.,TRBJ1-1,SARSAEAF
.,TRBV27,few,TRBJ1-3,ASSLSGRQGNTIY
TRBD2,TRBV19,.,TRBJ2-2,ASSIGPSGVSGELF
TRBD2,TRBV6-5,.,TRBJ2-5,ASTRLAGGRETQY
.,TRBV29-1,.,TRBJ2-2,SVEVFRELF
TRBD1,TRBV30,once,TRBJ1-5,AWSDGTVDSNQPQH
TRBD1,TRBV5-5,.,TRBJ1-5,ASSLDRENQPQH
.,TRBV5-6,.,TRBJ1-5,ASSSGSGGFINQPQH